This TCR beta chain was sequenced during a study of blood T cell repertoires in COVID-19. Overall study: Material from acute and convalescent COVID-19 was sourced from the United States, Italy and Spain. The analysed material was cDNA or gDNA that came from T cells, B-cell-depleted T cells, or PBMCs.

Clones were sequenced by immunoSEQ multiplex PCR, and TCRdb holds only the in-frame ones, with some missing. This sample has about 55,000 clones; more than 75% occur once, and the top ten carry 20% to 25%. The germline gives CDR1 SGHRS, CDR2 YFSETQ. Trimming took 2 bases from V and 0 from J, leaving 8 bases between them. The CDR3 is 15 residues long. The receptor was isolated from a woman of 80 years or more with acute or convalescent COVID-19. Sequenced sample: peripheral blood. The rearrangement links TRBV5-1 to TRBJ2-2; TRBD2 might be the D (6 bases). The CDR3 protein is CASSFAGSNTGELFF. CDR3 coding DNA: TGCGCCAGCAGCTTCGCGGGATCGAACACCGGGGAGCTGTTTTTT.